This TCR beta chain was sequenced during a study of sequential checkpoint blockade in melanoma. TCRdb's copy holds only in-frame clones and misses some; the assay was immunoSEQ multiplex PCR. This table holds approximately 12,000 clones, nearly 80% found once. Treatment defined: randomized to nivolumab then ipilimumab (arm A) or the reverse (arm B). None of the patients previously received DNA-damaging chemotherapy. CDR1 and CDR2 (germline): ENHRY, SYGVKD. This CDR3 is 12 amino acids long. Trimming shortened V by 11 bases and J by 7 bases, and 18 bases separated the two germline ends. The sample was CD8+ T cells sorted from blood (inferred from file names), taken from a patient given nivolumab and ipilimumab in sequence. The sequence derives from a human donor with melanoma. This rearrangement joins TRBV10-3 to TRBJ2-7; tentatively, D is TRBD2 (5 bases). CDR3 bases: TGTGCCCCCGCTGAGCCCCCGGGGGAGCAGTACTTC. Residues: CAPAEPPGEQYF.